The present TCR beta chain was sequenced within a study of blood T cell repertoires in COVID-19. Per the original data handling: Amplification with reference gene primers provided the estimates of nucleated cell counts. TCRdb's copy holds only in-frame clones and misses some; the assay was immunoSEQ multiplex PCR. That table gives V, J and clone size, and the DNA gave D and trimming. The sample has roughly 250,000 clones; around four fifths are singletons. V dropped 2 bases and J dropped 4; count of bases not matched to a gene: 7. Germline assignment: CDR1 MNHEY and CDR2 SVGAGI. The CDR3 loop spans 15 amino acids.

The origin of this receptor is a woman aged 55-75 years with active or convalescent COVID-19. Input material: peripheral blood. The chain links TRBV6-5 to TRBJ1-2; 7 nucleotides agree with TRBD1. The CDR3 reads CASSYNPTGTYGYTF. In DNA form, the CDR3 reads TGTGCCAGCAGTTACAACCCGACAGGGACCTATGGCTACACCTTC.